The rows below give T cell receptor beta chains drawn from one sample of a study of CD8 T cells in Susac syndrome. TCRdb recomputed calls from the immunoSEQ multiplex PCR reads with MiXCR, one row per CDR3 protein. The sample records 300,000 to 350,000 distinct CDR3 sequences, under 95% being singletons. Sequenced sample: CD4+ T cells from PBMCs. These receptors originate from a human donor with multiple sclerosis. CDR3s include the opening cysteine and the closing phenylalanine or tryptophan. The D gene is left open where the match is weak. A row's size may be missing; if present it is once, few, many or a size class.

CDR3aa	CDR3nt	v_gene	j_gene	abundance	d_gene
CASSRNRDSEETQYF	TGTGCCAGCAGCCGGAACCGGGACAGCGAAGAGACCCAGTACTTC	TRBV7-8	TRBJ2-5	.	TRBD1
CASSSARGYTGELFF	TGCGCCAGCAGCTCGGCCCGGGGGTACACCGGGGAGCTGTTTTTT	TRBV5-1	TRBJ2-2	.	.
CASSLFGNDQPQHF	TGCGCCAGCAGCTTGTTCGGTAATGATCAGCCCCAGCATTTT	TRBV5-1	TRBJ1-5	.	.
CASSRSGGPGGDTQYF	TGTGCCAGCAGCCGAAGCGGGGGACCCGGAGGAGATACGCAGTATTTT	TRBV3-1	TRBJ2-3	.	TRBD2
CASSQEGTSGTYNEQFF	TGTGCCAGCAGCCAAGAGGGGACTAGCGGAACCTACAATGAGCAGTTCTTC	TRBV3-1	TRBJ2-1	.	TRBD2
CASSQGGVGKTQYF	TGTGCCAGCAGCCAAGGCGGGGTCGGGAAGACCCAGTACTTC	TRBV3-1	TRBJ2-5	.	.
CASSVATDAPETQYF	TGTGCCAGCAGCGTAGCTACTGACGCCCCCGAGACCCAGTACTTC	TRBV9	TRBJ2-5	once	.
CASSLERGHYEQYF	TGTGCCAGCAGTTTAGAGCGGGGCCACTACGAGCAGTACTTC	TRBV27	TRBJ2-7	.	TRBD2
CASSYGTGEKQPQHF	TGCGCCAGCAGCTACGGGACAGGGGAAAAACAGCCCCAGCATTTT	TRBV5-1	TRBJ1-5	.	TRBD1
CASSTPLGQGILGNTEVFF	TGTGCCAGCAGCACGCCTTTAGGACAGGGCATTTTGGGAAACACTGAAGTTTTCTTT	TRBV5-4	TRBJ1-1	once	TRBD1
CSAQDRMNTEAFF	TGCAGTGCGCAGGACCGAATGAACACTGAAGCTTTCTTT	TRBV20-1	TRBJ1-1	.	.